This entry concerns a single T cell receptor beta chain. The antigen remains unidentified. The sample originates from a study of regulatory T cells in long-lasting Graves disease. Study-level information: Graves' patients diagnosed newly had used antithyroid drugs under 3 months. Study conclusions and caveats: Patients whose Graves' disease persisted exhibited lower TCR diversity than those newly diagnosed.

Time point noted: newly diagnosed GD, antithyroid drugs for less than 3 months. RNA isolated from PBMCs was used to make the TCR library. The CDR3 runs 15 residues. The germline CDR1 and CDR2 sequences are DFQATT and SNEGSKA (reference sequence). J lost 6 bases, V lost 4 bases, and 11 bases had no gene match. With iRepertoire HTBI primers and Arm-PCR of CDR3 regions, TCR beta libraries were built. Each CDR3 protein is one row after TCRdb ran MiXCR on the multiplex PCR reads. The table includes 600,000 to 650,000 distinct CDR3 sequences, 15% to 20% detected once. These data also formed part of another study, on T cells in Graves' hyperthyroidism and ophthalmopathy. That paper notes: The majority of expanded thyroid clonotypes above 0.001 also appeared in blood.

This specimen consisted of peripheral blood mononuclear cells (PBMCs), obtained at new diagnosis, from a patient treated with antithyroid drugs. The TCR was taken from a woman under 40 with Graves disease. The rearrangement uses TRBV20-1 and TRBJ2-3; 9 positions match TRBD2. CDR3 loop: CSANQLAGKADTQYF. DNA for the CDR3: TGCAGTGCTAATCAACTAGCGGGTAAAGCTGATACGCAGTATTTT.